Following are 29 T cell receptor beta chains from one sample sequenced in a study of blood T cell repertoires in COVID-19. Here immunoSEQ multiplex PCR was the method, and the copy in TCRdb shows in-frame clones only, minus some. The table has around 200,000 clones, about four fifths seen once. The material sequenced was peripheral blood. The source is a woman between 40 and 55 years old with active or convalescent COVID-19.

The CDR3 DNA reads as TGTGCCATCAGCGGAGGGCGGGGCACAGATACGCAGTATTTT. It is translated as CAISGGRGTDTQYF. The J gene is TRBJ2-3, the V gene TRBV10-3; TRBD2 might be the D (6 bases). Germline V gene data show CDR1 as ENHRY and CDR2 as SYGVKD. V shed 6 bases and J shed 1 base, with 11 bases lying between them. The CDR3 is 14 residues long.

V gene TRBV19 combines with J gene TRBJ2-4; the match to TRBD2 covers 8 bases. The V and J ends lost 8 bases and 5 bases, in that order; junction bases with no gene match: 8. The CDR3 covers 14 residues. Per the germline V gene, CDR1 is LNHDA and CDR2 is SQIVND (reference sequence). As DNA, the CDR3 is TGTGCCAGTCGCCCGGGAGGGAAAGAAAACATTCAGTACTTC. Its protein product is CASRPGGKENIQYF. Combining the CDR3 with reference TRBV19 and TRBJ2-4 gives the whole variable domain DGGITQSPKYLFRKEGQNVTLSCEQNLNHDAMYWYRQDPGQGLRLIYYSQIVNDFQKGDIAEGYSVSREKKESFPLTVTSAQKNPTAFYLCASRPGGKENIQYFGAGTRLSVL.

The V call is TRBV6-5, the J call TRBJ1-2, with TRBD1 as a possible D gene (6 bases). The germline V gene encodes CDR1 MNHEY and CDR2 SVGAGI. V lost 6 bases and J lost 7, with 15 bases in between. The CDR3 consists of 13 residues. CDR3 sequence: CASSPQGLLGYTF. The CDR3 nucleotides are TGTGCCAGCAGCCCACAGGGCCTCCTTGGCTACACCTTC.

CDR3 sequence (DNA): TGTGCCAGCGCCCCGGGACAGGCTGCTAACTATGGCTACACCTTC. Protein sequence: CASAPGQAANYGYTF. This chain uses TRBV2 with TRBJ1-2; 8 bases are a match to TRBD1. Germline loops: CDR1 SNHLY, CDR2 FYNNEI. Unmatched junction bases numbered 8, after V lost 8 bases and J lost 0 bases. The CDR3 runs to 15 residues.

V is TRBV3-1 (or the pseudogene TRBV3-2) and J is TRBJ1-2; 9 nucleotides line up with TRBD1. The CDR3 sequence is 15 residues long. CDR1 is LGHDT and CDR2 is YNNKEL in the germline V gene (reference sequence). The J segment lost 4 bases and the V segment lost 3 bases, leaving 6 bases of the junction unmatched. CDR3: CASSQSTGGAYGYTF. The CDR3 coding sequence is TGTGCCAGCAGCCAGTCGACAGGGGGGGCCTATGGCTACACCTTC.

The DNA of the CDR3 is TGTGCCAGCAGCTCCGACAGGGGTAGTGAGCAGTTCTTC. As protein: CASSSDRGSEQFF. The rearrangement links TRBV7-2 to TRBJ2-1, with TRBD1 matching 8 bases. The CDR3 is 13 residues long. The germline gives CDR1 SGHTA, CDR2 FQGNSA. The V gene end was trimmed by 4 bases and the J gene end by 9 bases; junction bases not matched to a gene: 5.

V is TRBV15 and J is TRBJ1-1; D uncertain. The CDR3 extends over 11 amino acids. Germline CDR1 and CDR2: LNHNV and YYDKDF (reference sequence). V lost 5 bases, J lost 5 bases, and 6 bases lay in between. CDR3 protein: CATSRRTEAFF. The DNA of the CDR3 is TGTGCCACCAGCCGCAGGACTGAAGCTTTCTTT. Full variable domain (remainder filled in from reference TRBV15 and TRBJ1-1): DAMVIQNPRYQVTQFGKPVTLSCSQTLNHNVMYWYQQKSSQAPKLLFHYYDKDFNNEADTPDNFQSRRPNTSFCFLDIRSPGLGDTAMYLCATSRRTEAFFGQGTRLTVV.

This chain uses TRBV14 with TRBJ1-1; D is perhaps TRBD1 (6 bases). Per the germline V gene, CDR1 is SGHDN and CDR2 is FVKESK. The CDR3 has 13 amino acids. V lost 3 bases, J lost 3 bases, and 8 bases lay in between. CDR3 nucleotide sequence: TGTGCCAGCAGCCAGGGGGCGGACACTGAAGCTTTCTTT. It codes for CASSQGADTEAFF.

The gene calls are TRBV12-3 or TRBV12-4 and TRBJ1-4; D is perhaps TRBD1 (5 bases). Trimming shortened V by 5 bases and J by 6 bases, and 10 bases separated the two germline ends. The CDR3 consists of 13 residues. CDR3 sequence reads: CASSPRGYEKLFF. CDR3 nucleotide sequence: TGTGCCAGCAGTCCCCGGGGGTATGAAAAACTGTTTTTT.

The chain combines TRBV30 with TRBJ1-6, with 9 bases that match TRBD1. CDR1 and CDR2 (germline): GTSNPN, SVGIG (reference sequence). J gave up 7 bases and V 6 bases, and 4 bases lay outside the gene matches. This CDR3 is built from 13 residues. CDR3 region: CACKGTGNSPLHF. The DNA for the CDR3 is TGTGCCTGTAAAGGGACAGGGAATTCACCCCTCCACTTT.

This clone occurred many times. V and J are TRBV25-1 and TRBJ2-7; 10 positions match TRBD1. V shed 1 base, J shed 4 bases, and the junction held 4 bases outside the gene matches. This CDR3 region has 15 residues. Germline V gives CDR1 MGHDK, CDR2 SYGVNS. CDR3 sequence (DNA): TGTGCCAGCAGTGAATCGTGGGACAGGGGTTACGAGCAGTACTTC. Its translation is CASSESWDRGYEQYF.

The chain couples TRBV6-1 to TRBJ2-1; the match to TRBD2 covers 12 bases. The CDR3 loop spans 14 amino acids. Unmatched junction bases numbered 3, after V lost 3 bases and J lost 9 bases. Germline CDR1 reads MNHNS; CDR2 reads SASEGT. Here the CDR3 DNA reads TGTGCCAGCAGTGAGGCTAGCGGGAGGGTTGAGCAGTTCTTC. It specifies CASSEASGRVEQFF.

V usage is TRBV6-5 and J usage is TRBJ1-1, with a tentative D call TRBD1 (5 bases). Between the trimmed V and J ends, which lost 7 bases and 11 bases, there was a span of 14 bases. CDR3 length: 11 residues. The V gene's germline CDR1 is MNHEY and CDR2 SVGAGI. For the CDR3, the DNA is TGTGCCAGCATCCAGGGTAGAGGCGCTTTCTTT. It yields the protein CASIQGRGAFF.

This chain uses TRBV5-5 with TRBJ2-1; 11 nucleotides match TRBD2. The CDR3 covers 15 residues. Germline V gene sequence: CDR1 SGHKS, CDR2 YYEKEE (reference sequence). The V segment lost 3 bases and the J segment 3 bases; nucleotides outside the gene matches: 2. The CDR3 loop reads CASSSGLADYNEQFF. The CDR3 DNA is TGTGCCAGCAGCTCGGGACTAGCGGACTACAATGAGCAGTTCTTC.

The V call is TRBV29-1, the J call TRBJ2-3, with TRBD1 matching 7 bases. Germline V gene lookup returns CDR1 SQVTM and CDR2 ANQGSEA. The V and J ends lost 3 bases and 3 bases, in that order; junction bases with no gene match: 12. This CDR3 region has 16 residues. The CDR3 region has the DNA TGCAGCGTTGATGGCCGGGACAGTGGATCAACAGATACGCAGTATTTT. It specifies CSVDGRDSGSTDTQYF.

This clone was recorded only once. This CDR3 reads CASSAGTVGAMNTEAFF. CDR3 sequence (DNA): TGTGCCAGTAGTGCGGGGACGGTCGGAGCCATGAACACTGAAGCTTTCTTT. This chain connects TRBV19 to TRBJ1-1; the D gene is possibly TRBD1 (5 bases). V shed 5 bases and J shed 0 bases, with 19 bases lying between them. The CDR3 loop spans 17 amino acids. Germline-derived CDR1 and CDR2 are LNHDA and SQIVND (reference sequence).

This clone occurred a few times. The rearrangement joins TRBV14 to TRBJ1-2; TRBD1 is a possible D gene (6 bases). V was cut by 4 bases and J by 4 bases, with 19 bases left in between. Germline CDR1 SGHDN, CDR2 FVKESK. This CDR3 region has 16 residues. The CDR3 sequence: CASSPVARQDPYGYTF. The CDR3 DNA reads TGTGCCAGCAGCCCGGTGGCCCGACAGGATCCCTATGGCTACACCTTC.

The rearrangement uses TRBV9 and TRBJ2-1; D remains ambiguous. The CDR3 is 14 amino acids. V lost 7 bases, J lost 0 bases, and 11 bases lay in between. The germline V gene encodes CDR1 SGDLS and CDR2 YYNGEE. CDR3 sequence (DNA): TGTGCCAGCGCCCATCGGAGCTCCTACAATGAGCAGTTCTTC. Its translation is CASAHRSSYNEQFF.

This clone was seen once. The chain uses TRBV19 and TRBJ1-5; TRBD1 might be the D (5 bases). The CDR3 sequence is 15 residues long. Between the trimmed V and J ends, which lost 5 bases and 0 bases, there was a span of 11 bases. Per the germline V gene, CDR1 is LNHDA and CDR2 is SQIVND (reference sequence). CDR3 bases: TGTGCCAGTAGTTCGGGGGGGGATAGCAATCAGCCCCAGCATTTT. It yields the protein CASSSGGDSNQPQHF.

The rearrangement joins TRBV4-1 to TRBJ2-6, with a possible D match to TRBD1 (5 bases). The length of the CDR3 is 17 residues. CDR1 and CDR2 (germline): MGHRA, YSYEKL. The V end was cut by 0 bases, the J end by 0 bases, with 9 bases between. CDR3 sequence reads: CASSQDRANSGANVLTF. CDR3 DNA: TGCGCCAGCAGCCAAGACAGGGCGAACTCTGGGGCCAACGTCCTGACTTTC.

The rearrangement uses TRBV4-1 and TRBJ1-1; D is undetermined. This CDR3 has 16 residues. V was clipped by 6 bases and J by 0 bases, with 17 bases between them. From germline, CDR1 is MGHRA and CDR2 YSYEKL. The CDR3 coding sequence is TGCGCCAGCAGGTCTTGGGAGCTCCTCATGAACACTGAAGCTTTCTTT. This gives the protein CASRSWELLMNTEAFF.

A few counts support this clone. The V and J genes are TRBV7-3 and TRBJ1-1, with 7 bases lining up with TRBD1. CDR3 length: 15 residues. V shed 0 bases, J shed 0 bases, and the junction held 1 base outside the gene matches. The V gene's germline CDR1 is SGHTA and CDR2 FQGTGA. The CDR3 bases are TGTGCCAGCAGCTTAACAGGGGGCATGAACACTGAAGCTTTCTTT. The encoded protein is CASSLTGGMNTEAFF.

This chain connects TRBV2 to TRBJ2-7; D possibly corresponds to TRBD1 (5 bases). V lost 6 bases, J lost 3 bases, and 15 bases lay in between. This CDR3 is 14 amino acids long. Germline CDR1 SNHLY, CDR2 FYNNEI. The CDR3 DNA follows: TGTGCCAGCAGGACCCTGACAGCAAACTACGAGCAGTACTTC. Its translation is CASRTLTANYEQYF.

The rearrangement joins TRBV24-1 to TRBJ2-6, with D possibly being TRBD2 (5 bases). This CDR3 spans 14 amino acids. The germline gives CDR1 KGHDR, CDR2 SFDVKD. The V end lost 9 bases, the J end lost 0 bases, and 8 bases lay between the germline ends. The CDR3 sequence: CATARGSGANVLTF. CDR3 coding DNA: TGTGCCACCGCCCGGGGCTCTGGGGCCAACGTCCTGACTTTC.

This chain joins TRBV19 and TRBJ1-3; TRBD1 matches at 7 bases. Losses at the gene ends were 4 bases for V and 0 bases for J; bases not matched to a gene: 3. Germline CDR1 reads LNHDA; CDR2 reads SQIVND (reference sequence). The CDR3 loop spans 15 amino acids. The CDR3 region has the DNA TGTGCCAGTAGTAAGGACAGGAGCTCTGGAAACACCATATATTTT. Translation: CASSKDRSSGNTIYF.

The V gene is TRBV30, the J gene TRBJ1-1; tentatively, D is TRBD1 (6 bases). V was shortened by 1 base and J by 2 bases, with 11 bases between the two germline ends. The CDR3 length is 14 residues. The germline CDR1 and CDR2 sequences are GTSNPN and SVGIG (reference sequence). CDR3 protein: CAWSGGQFNTEAFF. In nucleotides, the CDR3 is TGTGCCTGGAGTGGGGGGCAGTTCAACACTGAAGCTTTCTTT. Full variable domain (outside the CDR3, taken from reference TRBV30 and TRBJ1-1): SQTIHQWPATLVQPVGSPLSLECTVEGTSNPNLYWYRQAAGRGLQLLFYSVGIGQISSEVPQNLSASRPQDRQFILSSKKLLLSDSGFYLCAWSGGQFNTEAFFGQGTRLTVV.

This chain connects TRBV30 to TRBJ1-5; TRBD1 is a possible D gene (5 bases). Germline CDR1 reads GTSNPN; CDR2 reads SVGIG (reference sequence). V was cut by 3 bases and J by 2 bases, with 20 bases left in between. The CDR3 length is 17 residues. The CDR3 loop is CAWSPSPPGGGNQPQHF. In DNA, the CDR3 is TGTGCCTGGAGCCCCTCTCCCCCCGGGGGAGGCAATCAGCCCCAGCATTTT.

The CDR3 reads CASSPSAGTGEINQPQHF. As DNA, the CDR3 is TGTGCCAGCAGTCCATCGGCCGGGACAGGGGAAATTAATCAGCCCCAGCATTTT. The V gene is TRBV28, the J gene TRBJ1-5, with 10 bases that match TRBD1. Germline CDR1 reads MDHEN; CDR2 reads SYDVKM. The CDR3 is 18 residues long. J gave up 4 bases and V 5 bases, and 14 bases lay outside the gene matches.

The chain has TRBV6-1 and TRBJ2-7, with 7 bases matching TRBD1. Trimming at V came to 1 base and at J to 4 bases, leaving 4 bases not matched to a gene. The CDR3 runs 14 residues. CDR1 is MNHNS and CDR2 is SASEGT in the germline V gene. The CDR3 DNA is TGTGCCAGCAGTGAAGGCCCACAGGGGTACGAGCAGTACTTC. Its translation: CASSEGPQGYEQYF.